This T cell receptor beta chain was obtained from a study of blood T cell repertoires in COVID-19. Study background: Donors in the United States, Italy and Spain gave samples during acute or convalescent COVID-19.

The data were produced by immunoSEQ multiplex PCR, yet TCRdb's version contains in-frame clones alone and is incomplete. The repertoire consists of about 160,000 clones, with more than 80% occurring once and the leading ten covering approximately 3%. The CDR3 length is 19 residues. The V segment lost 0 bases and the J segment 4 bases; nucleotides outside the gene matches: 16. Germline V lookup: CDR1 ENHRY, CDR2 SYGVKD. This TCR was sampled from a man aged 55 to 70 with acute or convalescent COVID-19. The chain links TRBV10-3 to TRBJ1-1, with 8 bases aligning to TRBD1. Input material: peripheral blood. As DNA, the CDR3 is TGTGCCATCAGTGAGTCCGCTTGGAAGAAACAGGGGGGAAGCACTGAAGCTTTCTTT. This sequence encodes CAISESAWKKQGGSTEAFF.